Below, 30 T cell receptor beta chains from the same sample are listed, as sequenced in a study of neurological immune-mediated disorders. TCRdb analysed the 5' RACE reads with MiXCR anew, one entry per CDR3 protein. The table has 55,000 to 70,000 distinct CDR3 sequences, more than 3% seen once; the top ten hold 5.2%. Sequenced: PBMCs. Every receptor here comes from a woman aged 45-59 years with multiple sclerosis.

Ten or more counts support this clonotype. The V gene is TRBV7-2, the J gene TRBJ2-7; 8 nucleotides align to TRBD2. Trimming cost V 8 bases and J 2 bases; bases outside gene matches: 5. The CDR3 is made up of 13 amino acids. The germline V gene has CDR1 SGHTA and CDR2 FQGNSA. In DNA form, the CDR3 reads TGTGCCAGCGGAGTTAGCGGGACCTACGAGCAGTACTTC. Its translation is CASGVSGTYEQYF.

This clonotype was recorded at least ten times. V and J are TRBV27 and TRBJ2-5, with TRBD1 matching over 9 bases. Germline CDR1 MNHEY, CDR2 SMNVEV (reference sequence). The CDR3 has 14 residues. The trim removed 3 bases at V and 5 bases at J, leaving 4 bases unmatched. The CDR3 spells CASSLRDRGETQYF. In nucleotides, the CDR3 is TGTGCCAGCAGTTTGCGAGACAGGGGGGAGACCCAGTACTTC.

This clonotype occurred many times. The chain links TRBV29-1 to TRBJ2-7, with D perhaps matching TRBD1 (6 bases). The CDR3 consists of 12 residues. V shed 4 bases and J shed 5 bases, with 12 bases lying between them. CDR1 is SQVTM and CDR2 is ANQGSEA in the germline V gene. The CDR3 here is CSVAQGINEQYF. The CDR3 coding sequence is TGCAGCGTTGCCCAGGGGATCAACGAGCAGTACTTC.

This clonotype was seen at least ten times. The CDR3 region is CASSPSGIGTDTQYF. The CDR3, as DNA: TGTGCCAGCAGCCCCAGCGGGATCGGTACAGATACGCAGTATTTT. The chain is built from TRBV7-9 and TRBJ2-3, with 7 bases lining up with TRBD2. Germline lookup yields CDR1 SEHNR and CDR2 FQNEAQ (reference sequence). V was clipped by 5 bases and J by 3 bases; unmatched bases: 8. The CDR3 runs to 15 residues.

This clonotype was counted at least ten times. J is TRBJ1-3 and V is TRBV4-2, with D maybe TRBD1 (5 bases). The V gene's germline CDR1 is LGHNA and CDR2 YNFKEQ. CDR3 size: 15 residues. V gave up 1 base and J gave up 4 bases, with 11 bases separating them. The CDR3 region is CASSQAGPSGNTIYF. DNA of the CDR3: TGTGCCAGCAGCCAAGCGGGGCCTTCCGGAAACACCATATATTTT.

This clonotype was detected many times. V gene TRBV6-5 combines with J gene TRBJ2-7, with D perhaps TRBD1 or TRBD2 (5 bases each). The CDR3 consists of 15 residues. Germline CDR1 reads MNHEY; CDR2 reads SVGAGI. Trimming left V 6 bases short and J 0 bases short, with 15 bases between. The CDR3 DNA is TGTGCCAGCAGACGGGGCGGGCACGGCTCCTACGAGCAGTACGTC. Protein sequence: CASRRGGHGSYEQYV.

This clonotype was recorded many times. This chain joins TRBV5-1 and TRBJ2-5; 16 bases align to TRBD2. Germline V CDR1 and CDR2: SGHRS, YFSETQ. Unmatched junction bases numbered 7, after V lost 4 bases and J lost 4 bases. The CDR3 has 17 amino acids. In nucleotides, the CDR3 is TGCGCCAGCAGCGAGGGACTAGCGGGAGGGCTCCCAGAGACCCAGTACTTC. It translates to CASSEGLAGGLPETQYF.

This clonotype was detected many times. This rearrangement joins TRBV7-2 to TRBJ1-5; 8 positions agree with TRBD1. The CDR3 sequence is 15 residues long. The trim removed 5 bases at V and 4 bases at J, leaving 7 bases unmatched. Germline CDR1 reads SGHTA; CDR2 reads FQGNSA. CDR3: CASSPRGRRNQPQHF. In nucleotides, the CDR3 is TGTGCCAGCAGCCCCAGGGGGCGCCGTAATCAGCCCCAGCATTTT.

This clonotype has only a few counts. The missing conserved phenylalanine or tryptophan at the end of this CDR3 makes a read error likely. This chain joins TRBV5-1 and TRBJ1-4, with a possible D match to TRBD1 (5 bases). Trimming shortened V by 4 bases and J by 8 bases, and 15 bases separated the two germline ends. Per germline, CDR1 SGHRS and CDR2 YFSETQ. The CDR3 loop spans 14 amino acids. The DNA for the CDR3 is TGCGCCAGCAGCCCCTCAGGGACCCGCGAAAAACTGTTTAAT. Translated: CASSPSGTREKLFN.

The table lists this clonotype with many counts. The chain is built from TRBV28 and TRBJ1-2; D gene uncertain. Germline V gene lookup returns CDR1 MDHEN and CDR2 SYDVKM. The length of the CDR3 is 13 residues. The V end was cut by 6 bases, the J end by 3 bases, with 11 bases between. The CDR3: CASRVTGDYGYTF. CDR3 nucleotide sequence: TGTGCCAGCAGGGTAACCGGGGACTATGGCTACACCTTC.

At least ten counts were recorded for this clonotype. The chain employs TRBV7-2 and TRBJ2-1; 7 nucleotides match TRBD2. CDR3 size: 15 residues. Germline lookup yields CDR1 SGHTA and CDR2 FQGNSA. The J segment lost 8 bases and the V segment lost 3 bases, leaving 10 bases of the junction unmatched. The DNA for the CDR3 is TGTGCCAGCAGCTTTCAGGTCGGGAGGTTGGATGAGCAGTTCTTC. Translated, it gives CASSFQVGRLDEQFF.

This clonotype was seen at least ten times. This chain uses TRBV5-5 with TRBJ2-5, with D possibly being TRBD2 (5 bases). The CDR3 contains 13 residues. V gave up 3 bases and J gave up 5 bases, with 11 bases separating them. The germline gives CDR1 SGHKS, CDR2 YYEKEE (reference sequence). The DNA for the CDR3 is TGTGCCAGCAGCTACGGGATCGGTGAGACCCAGTACTTC. Translation gives CASSYGIGETQYF.

This clonotype occurred many times. This CDR3 reads CASSQGIDSTYEQYV. DNA of the CDR3: TGTGCCAGCAGCCAAGGGATTGACAGCACCTACGAGCAGTACGTC. This chain links TRBV3-1 with TRBJ2-7; the D gene is possibly TRBD1 (5 bases). The germline V and J ends were trimmed by 1 base and 2 bases, with 12 bases remaining between them. The CDR3 consists of 15 residues. CDR1 LGHDT and CDR2 YNNKEL come from the germline V gene (reference sequence).

A word on this clonotype: A much larger clone sits a single nucleotide away, making a read error possible. The chain combines TRBV10-2 with TRBJ1-3; no firm D call. The CDR3 has 14 residues. Germline CDR1 is WSHSY and CDR2 is SAAADI. The V end was cut by 8 bases, the J end by 0 bases, with 11 bases between. The CDR3 reads CASEGLSSGNTIYF. The CDR3, as DNA: TGCGCCAGCGAAGGACTCAGCTCTGGAAACACCATATATTTT.

Ten or more counts support this clonotype. The chain recombines TRBV6-2 or TRBV6-3 with TRBJ1-5, with 8 bases lining up with TRBD1. CDR3 length equals 14 residues. V lost 6 bases to trimming and J lost 6 bases; unmatched junction nucleotides: 7. Germline V gene lookup returns CDR1 MNHEY and CDR2 SVGEGT. The CDR3 here is CASRWTGNGQPQHF. For the CDR3, the DNA is TGTGCCAGCAGGTGGACAGGGAACGGTCAGCCCCAGCATTTT.

A word on this clonotype: A much larger clone lies a single base off, so this may be a read error. The rearrangement links TRBV7-2 to TRBJ2-3; the D gene is possibly TRBD1 (5 bases). This CDR3 region has 11 residues. Per the germline V gene, CDR1 is SGHTA and CDR2 is FQGNSA. CDR3 loop: CDSRRGSTQYF. DNA for the CDR3: TGTGACAGCAGAAGGGGATCTACGCAGTATTTT.

This clonotype was observed at least ten times. The chain carries TRBV7-9 and TRBJ1-1, with a tentative D call TRBD1 (6 bases). V dropped 5 bases and J dropped 1 base, with 11 bases sitting between them. This CDR3 has 14 residues. Per the germline V gene, CDR1 is SEHNR and CDR2 is FQNEAQ (reference sequence). The CDR3 DNA reads TGTGCCAGCAGCCTGGGGGCCGCGAACACTGAAGCTTTCTTT. Amino acid sequence: CASSLGAANTEAFF.

This clonotype was recorded many times. The V and J genes are TRBV29-1 and TRBJ2-7; 7 positions match TRBD2. The CDR3 loop spans 12 amino acids. The germline V gene has CDR1 SQVTM and CDR2 ANQGSEA. Trimming took 7 bases from V and 4 from J; bases not matched to a gene: 7. The CDR3 DNA sequence: TGCAGCGCCGGGACTACCGTTTACGAGCAGTACTTC. Protein product: CSAGTTVYEQYF.

This clonotype occurred many times. The rearrangement joins TRBV7-8 to TRBJ1-1, with 9 bases lining up with TRBD1. There are 15 residues in the CDR3. Losses at the gene ends were 5 bases for V and 2 bases for J; bases not matched to a gene: 6. Germline V CDR1 and CDR2: SGHVS, FQNEAQ. The CDR3 DNA reads as TGTGCCAGCAGCCCATTGGACAGGGGAAACACTGAAGCTTTCTTT. It encodes CASSPLDRGNTEAFF. Full variable domain (remainder filled in from reference TRBV7-8 and TRBJ1-1): GAGVSQSPRYKVAKRGQDVALRCDPISGHVSLFWYQQALGQGPEFLTYFQNEAQLDKSGLPSDRFFAERPEGSVSTLKIQRTQQEDSAVYLCASSPLDRGNTEAFFGQGTRLTVV.

This clonotype was picked up many times. The gene calls are TRBV19 and TRBJ2-3; D might be TRBD1 (6 bases). Germline CDR1 reads LNHDA; CDR2 reads SQIVND (reference sequence). The CDR3 has 17 residues. Trimming removed 3 bases at V and 0 bases at J, with 16 bases between. The CDR3 here is CASSILRTASSTDTQYF. The CDR3 DNA sequence: TGTGCCAGTAGTATCCTCCGGACAGCGTCTAGCACAGATACGCAGTATTTT.

This clonotype showed up many times. V usage is TRBV6-5 and J usage is TRBJ2-2; weak D call: TRBD1 (6 bases). Per the germline V gene, CDR1 is MNHEY and CDR2 is SVGAGI. The CDR3 consists of 16 residues. V lost 6 bases, J lost 0 bases, and 14 bases lay in between. The chain's CDR3 is CASSRDTLTNTGELFF. CDR3 DNA sequence: TGTGCCAGCAGCAGGGACACATTGACGAACACCGGGGAGCTGTTTTTT.

This clonotype was recorded at least ten times. The chain joins TRBV14 to TRBJ2-1; 7 bases are a match to TRBD1. From germline, CDR1 is SGHDN and CDR2 FVKESK. The CDR3 extends over 12 amino acids. The V gene end was trimmed by 4 bases and the J gene end by 14 bases; junction bases not matched to a gene: 8. The CDR3 sequence: CASSRSGTVKFF. The CDR3 DNA sequence: TGTGCCAGCAGCCGATCCGGGACAGTAAAGTTCTTC.

This clonotype showed up many times. V and J are TRBV28 and TRBJ2-7; D is possibly TRBD1 or TRBD2 (5 bases each). Germline V gene data show CDR1 as MDHEN and CDR2 as SYDVKM. The V end was cut by 6 bases, the J end by 3 bases, with 9 bases between. There are 12 residues in the CDR3. The CDR3 is CASRRDDYEQYV. Here the CDR3 DNA reads TGTGCCAGCAGGAGGGACGACTACGAGCAGTACGTC.

This clonotype was observed at least ten times. The rearrangement links TRBV3-1 to TRBJ2-2; 10 nucleotides match TRBD2. Trimming removed 1 base from V and 6 bases from J; junction bases left unmatched: 11. CDR3 size: 18 residues. The germline CDR1 and CDR2 sequences are LGHDT and YNNKEL (reference sequence). The DNA of the CDR3 is TGTGCCAGCAGCCAAGGGAGCGGGGGGGCCGGGATGGCCGGGGAGCTGTTTTTT. It codes for CASSQGSGGAGMAGELFF.

This clonotype was picked up many times. V and J are TRBV19 and TRBJ2-2, with D unresolved. There are 12 residues in the CDR3. The V gene lost 3 bases and the J gene lost 6 bases, with 5 bases spanning the gap. CDR1 is LNHDA, CDR2 SQIVND, per germline (reference sequence). DNA of the CDR3: TGTGCCAGTAGTATCCCCCCCGGGGAGCTGTTTTTT. It specifies CASSIPPGELFF.

This clonotype was seen many times. V is TRBV12-3 or TRBV12-4 and J is TRBJ2-7; 8 bases map to TRBD2. The ends lost 6 bases at V and 5 bases at J; junction bases unmatched: 6. The CDR3 runs to 13 residues. CDR3 residues: CASSSGGGNEQYV. The CDR3 DNA follows: TGTGCCAGCAGCTCGGGGGGGGGTAACGAGCAGTACGTC.

This clonotype has ten or more counts. This rearrangement joins TRBV9 to TRBJ2-7, with D tentatively TRBD1 (6 bases). V gave up 0 bases and J gave up 2 bases, with 9 bases separating them. In germline, CDR1 is SGDLS, CDR2 YYNGEE. The CDR3 sequence is 14 residues long. The CDR3 sequence: CASSVGQGTYEQYF. CDR3 nucleotide sequence: TGTGCCAGCAGCGTAGGGCAGGGGACCTACGAGCAGTACTTC.

In this sample, this clonotype turned up many times. This chain joins TRBV20-1 and TRBJ2-1; D remains ambiguous. The CDR3 totals 15 residues. Trimming took 7 bases from V and 0 from J, leaving 16 bases between them. CDR1 and CDR2 (germline): DFQATT, SNEGSKA (reference sequence). The CDR3 spells CSVPGRYSSYNEQFF. Written as DNA, the CDR3 is TGCAGTGTCCCCGGGCGCTATAGCTCCTACAATGAGCAGTTCTTC.

This clonotype came up many times. V usage is TRBV7-2 and J usage is TRBJ1-6, with 7 bases that match TRBD1. V shed 5 bases, J shed 7 bases, and the junction held 8 bases outside the gene matches. The CDR3 length is 15 residues. Germline CDR1 SGHTA, CDR2 FQGNSA. The CDR3 nucleotides are TGTGCCAGCAGCCGGTCCGGGACAGTAAATTCACCCCTCCACTTT. Residues: CASSRSGTVNSPLHF.

This clonotype was seen repeatedly, ten times or more. V usage is TRBV4-2 and J usage is TRBJ1-6, with a weak D call TRBD1 (6 bases). The germline V gene encodes CDR1 LGHNA and CDR2 YNFKEQ. The CDR3 spans 14 residues. The V end was cut by 4 bases, the J end by 9 bases, with 13 bases between. The CDR3 loop is CASSPREQGSPLHF. The CDR3 bases are TGTGCCAGCAGCCCCCGGGAACAGGGTTCACCCCTCCACTTT.